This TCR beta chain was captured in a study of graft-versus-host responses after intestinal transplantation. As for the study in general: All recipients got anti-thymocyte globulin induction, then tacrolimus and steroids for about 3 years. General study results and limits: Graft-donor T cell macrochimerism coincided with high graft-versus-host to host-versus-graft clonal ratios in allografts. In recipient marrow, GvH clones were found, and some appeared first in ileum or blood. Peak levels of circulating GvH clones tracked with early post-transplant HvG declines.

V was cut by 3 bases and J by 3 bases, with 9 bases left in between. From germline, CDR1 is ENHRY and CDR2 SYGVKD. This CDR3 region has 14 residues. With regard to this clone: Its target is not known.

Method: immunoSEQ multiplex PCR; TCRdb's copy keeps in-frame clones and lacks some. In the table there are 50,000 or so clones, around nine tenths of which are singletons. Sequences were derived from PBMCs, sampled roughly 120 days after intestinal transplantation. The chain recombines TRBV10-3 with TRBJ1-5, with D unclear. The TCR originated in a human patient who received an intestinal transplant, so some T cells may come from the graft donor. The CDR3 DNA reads TGTGCCATCAGTGATGTGGGTTACAATCAGCCCCAGCATTTT. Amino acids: CAISDVGYNQPQHF.